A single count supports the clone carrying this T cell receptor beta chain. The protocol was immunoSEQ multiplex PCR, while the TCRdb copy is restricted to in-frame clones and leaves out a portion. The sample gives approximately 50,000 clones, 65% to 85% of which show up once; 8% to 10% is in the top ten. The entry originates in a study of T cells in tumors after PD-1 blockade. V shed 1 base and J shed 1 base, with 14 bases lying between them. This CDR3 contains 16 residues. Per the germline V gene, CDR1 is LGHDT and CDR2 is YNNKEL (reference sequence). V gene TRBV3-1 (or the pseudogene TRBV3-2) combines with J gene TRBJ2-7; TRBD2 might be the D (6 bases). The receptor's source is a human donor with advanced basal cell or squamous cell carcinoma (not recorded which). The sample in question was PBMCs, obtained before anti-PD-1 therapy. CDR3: CASSQAWDFPSYEQYF. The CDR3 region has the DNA TGTGCCAGCAGCCAAGCCTGGGACTTCCCTTCCTACGAGCAGTACTTC.